Below are 25 T cell receptor beta chains sequenced from a single sample in a study of OX40 agonist ivuxolimab in advanced cancers. TCRdb's copy holds only in-frame clones and misses some; the assay was immunoSEQ multiplex PCR. The table records some 150,000 clones, 85% to 95% of them present only once. Sequencing was performed on CD4+ or CD8+ T cells sorted from blood, taken in a trial of the OX40 agonist ivuxolimab. These receptors were obtained from an adult with an advanced solid tumor such as melanoma, head and neck, liver or kidney cancer.

The genes are TRBV27 and TRBJ1-1; 7 positions match TRBD1. This CDR3 region has 15 residues. J lost 3 bases, V lost 10 bases, and 14 bases had no gene match. Germline assignment: CDR1 MNHEY and CDR2 SMNVEV (reference sequence). CDR3 nucleotides: TGTGCCACCTCACGGGGGTCCCAGGGGGACACTGAAGCTTTCTTT. It translates to CATSRGSQGDTEAFF.

This clone was observed a single time. V usage is TRBV11-3 and J usage is TRBJ1-1, with D hard to call. Germline V gene sequence: CDR1 SGHNT, CDR2 YENEEA. The CDR3 length is 15 residues. Trimming took off 2 bases at V and 1 base at J, with 11 bases between the two ends. CDR3 loop: CASSLLGSGNTEAFF. CDR3 in DNA: TGTGCCAGCAGCTTATTAGGAAGCGGGAACACTGAAGCTTTCTTT.

In DNA form, the CDR3 reads TGTGCCAGCAGTGTGAGGGAGCAGGAAAAACTGTTTTTT. This translates into CASSVREQEKLFF. This sequence joins TRBV6-5 and TRBJ1-4; D is uncertain. CDR1 is MNHEY, CDR2 SVGAGI, per germline. Trimming stripped 5 bases from V and 8 bases from J, with 12 bases between. The CDR3 is made up of 13 amino acids.

V and J are TRBV6-1 and TRBJ1-2; TRBD1 matches 9 bases. Unmatched junction bases numbered 14, after V lost 10 bases and J lost 8 bases. This CDR3 has 14 amino acids. CDR1 and CDR2 (germline): MNHNS, SASEGT. The CDR3 loop reads CATHFTGGAGGYTF. Written as DNA, the CDR3 is TGTGCCACCCACTTCACAGGGGGCGCTGGGGGCTACACCTTC.

The chain uses TRBV6-5 and TRBJ1-6, with 8 bases aligning to TRBD1. The CDR3 is made up of 13 amino acids. The germline V gene encodes CDR1 MNHEY and CDR2 SVGAGI. V lost 5 bases, J lost 10 bases, and 4 bases stayed unmatched. CDR3 coding DNA: TGTGCCAGCAGTACAGGGGGAGACTCACCCCTCCACTTT. It is translated as CASSTGGDSPLHF.

This clone was seen only once. This chain links TRBV5-1 with TRBJ1-1, with 7 bases that match TRBD1. The J segment lost 1 base and the V segment lost 0 bases, leaving 3 bases of the junction unmatched. CDR3 size: 15 residues. Germline loops: CDR1 SGHRS, CDR2 YFSETQ. CDR3 coding DNA: TGCGCCAGCAGCTTGGACAGGGGAAGGAACACTGAAGCTTTCTTT. Its translation: CASSLDRGRNTEAFF.

J is TRBJ2-7 and V is TRBV15; D could derive from TRBD1 or TRBD2 (5 bases each). The CDR3 totals 13 residues. The V gene lost 5 bases and the J gene lost 1 base, with 9 bases spanning the gap. Germline-derived CDR1 and CDR2 are LNHNV and YYDKDF (reference sequence). The CDR3 region has the DNA TGTGCCACCAGCCCCGGGACGTCCTACGAGCAGTACTTC. Translated, it gives CATSPGTSYEQYF.

This rearrangement joins TRBV12-2 to TRBJ2-1. TRBV12-2 constitutes a pseudogene. This CDR3 spans 13 amino acids. For the CDR3, the DNA is TGTGCAAGTAGGGGACCTTTCTACAATGAGCAGTTCTTC. Its protein is CASRGPFYNEQFF.

This rearrangement joins TRBV7-2 to TRBJ2-1; 7 bases fit TRBD2. J lost 7 bases, V lost 1 base, and 10 bases had no gene match. In germline, CDR1 is SGHTA, CDR2 FQGNSA. This CDR3 is built from 16 residues. CDR3 sequence (DNA): TGTGCCAGCAGCTTAGTTGCGGGAGCCGGGGCTAATGAGCAGTTCTTC. It is translated as CASSLVAGAGANEQFF.

The chain joins TRBV19 to TRBJ2-7; TRBD1 matches at 10 bases. Germline V gene data show CDR1 as LNHDA and CDR2 as SQIVND (reference sequence). J was trimmed by 9 bases and V by 3 bases; bases with no gene match: 11. This CDR3 region has 15 residues. The CDR3 spells CASSISQGQGGVQYF. The CDR3 DNA sequence: TGTGCCAGTAGTATTTCCCAAGGACAGGGGGGTGTGCAGTACTTC.

This clone was observed a single time. The chain is built from TRBV5-1 and TRBJ2-7; the match to TRBD1 covers 8 bases. CDR3 length equals 15 residues. Germline-derived CDR1 and CDR2 are SGHRS and YFSETQ. The J segment lost 1 base and the V segment lost 2 bases, leaving 5 bases of the junction unmatched. CDR3: CASSFLTGGSYEQYF. The CDR3 region has the DNA TGCGCCAGCAGCTTTTTAACAGGGGGGTCCTACGAGCAGTACTTC.

The V gene is TRBV27, the J gene TRBJ1-1; weak D call: TRBD1 (5 bases). There are 16 residues in the CDR3. Germline V gene sequence: CDR1 MNHEY, CDR2 SMNVEV (reference sequence). V lost 2 bases to trimming and J lost 2 bases, with 15 bases between them. Here the CDR3 DNA reads TGTGCCAGCAGTTTAGTGGGTTTCGGGGGTAACACTGAAGCTTTCTTT. This sequence encodes CASSLVGFGGNTEAFF.

The rearrangement joins TRBV7-9 to TRBJ1-2; tentatively, D is TRBD1 (6 bases). The germline gives CDR1 SEHNR, CDR2 FQNEAQ (reference sequence). Trimming stripped 4 bases from V and 8 bases from J, with 20 bases between. There are 15 residues in the CDR3. In nucleotides, the CDR3 is TGTGCCAGCAGCTCTTACGCCCCGGACAGAAGAGGCTACACCTTC. It encodes CASSSYAPDRRGYTF.

The rearrangement links TRBV11-2 to TRBJ1-2; 10 positions match TRBD1. This CDR3 has 19 amino acids. The V gene end was trimmed by 2 bases and the J gene end by 2 bases; junction bases not matched to a gene: 14. Germline loops: CDR1 SGHAT, CDR2 FQNNGV. The DNA for the CDR3 is TGTGCCAGCAGCTTACAGTTTCCAGGACAGGGGGTGAAAAACTATGGCTACACCTTC. Protein sequence: CASSLQFPGQGVKNYGYTF.

The V gene is TRBV7-2, the J gene TRBJ1-3, with no clear D. V was trimmed by 5 bases and J by 9 bases, leaving 14 bases between them. The CDR3 spans 13 residues. Germline CDR1 is SGHTA and CDR2 is FQGNSA. CDR3 nucleotide sequence: TGTGCCAGCAGCGCTGCTGGCATCGGCACCATATATTTT. Its translation: CASSAAGIGTIYF.

The chain has TRBV25-1 and TRBJ1-4, with D unresolved. The length of the CDR3 is 12 residues. V lost 6 bases to trimming and J lost 4 bases, with 6 bases between them. CDR1 and CDR2 (germline): MGHDK, SYGVNS. The CDR3 bases are TGTGCCAGCAGCAGAGATAATGAAAAACTGTTTTTT. Translation: CASSRDNEKLFF.

The chain recombines TRBV7-8 with TRBJ1-1, with D hard to call. The CDR3 runs 15 residues. With 0 bases removed from V and 1 base from J, the gap between germline ends came to 9 bases. The germline V gene has CDR1 SGHVS and CDR2 FQNEAQ. The CDR3 region is CASSLARVQNTEAFF. The CDR3 region has the DNA TGTGCCAGCAGCTTAGCGAGGGTCCAGAACACTGAAGCTTTCTTT.

This chain connects TRBV10-3 to TRBJ2-3, with 7 bases fitting TRBD1. Germline CDR1 and CDR2: ENHRY and SYGVKD. The CDR3 is 12 residues long. V gave up 7 bases and J gave up 3 bases; unmatched junction bases: 1. CDR3 protein: CAINRGTDTQYF. The CDR3 DNA follows: TGTGCCATCAACAGGGGAACAGATACGCAGTATTTT.

The V call is TRBV7-8, the J call TRBJ2-3; 8 positions match TRBD2. V shed 7 bases, J shed 3 bases, and the junction held 15 bases outside the gene matches. Germline V CDR1 and CDR2: SGHVS, FQNEAQ. The CDR3 contains 17 residues. This CDR3 reads CASTTRPGLVSTDTQYF. CDR3 DNA sequence: TGTGCCAGCACCACCCGCCCGGGACTAGTTAGTACAGATACGCAGTATTTT.

The V call is TRBV19, the J call TRBJ2-5, with 8 nucleotides matching TRBD1. CDR3 size: 14 residues. J was trimmed by 7 bases and V by 6 bases; bases with no gene match: 10. Germline values: CDR1 LNHDA, CDR2 SQIVND (reference sequence). CDR3 in DNA: TGTGCCAGTAGCCGCCAGGGGGCTCAGGGGACCCAGTACTTC. Protein sequence: CASSRQGAQGTQYF.

Only a few counts were recorded for this clone. The chain combines TRBV6-5 with TRBJ2-7, with D perhaps matching TRBD1 (5 bases). Germline values: CDR1 MNHEY, CDR2 SVGAGI. This CDR3 region has 14 residues. With 5 bases removed from V and 9 bases from J, the gap between germline ends came to 20 bases. CDR3 protein: CASSQLTSQGAQYF. The CDR3 nucleotides read TGTGCCAGCAGTCAATTGACCTCCCAGGGTGCGCAGTACTTC.

The gene calls are TRBV29-1 and TRBJ1-1; D not resolved. This CDR3 comprises 13 residues. V was shortened by 3 bases and J by 0 bases, with 8 bases between the two germline ends. Germline V CDR1 and CDR2: SQVTM, ANQGSEA. In DNA form, the CDR3 reads TGCAGCGTTGAGGAGACTTTGAACACTGAAGCTTTCTTT. As protein: CSVEETLNTEAFF.

As for this clone: This sample also contains other DNA sequences that code for the same CDR3. This chain joins TRBV7-2 and TRBJ2-3; D call uncertain. Deletions cut 0 bases from V and 2 bases from J, with 6 bases between. From germline, CDR1 is SGHTA and CDR2 FQGNSA. The CDR3 consists of 14 residues. CDR3 nucleotides: TGTGCCAGCAGCTTAGCGGGCATCACAGATACGCAGTATTTT. This sequence encodes CASSLAGITDTQYF.

The rearrangement uses TRBV28 and TRBJ1-5, with TRBD1 as a possible D gene (5 bases). Germline V gene sequence: CDR1 MDHEN, CDR2 SYDVKM. CDR3 length: 14 residues. Between the trimmed V and J ends, which lost 6 bases and 2 bases, there was a span of 11 bases. The CDR3 loop is CASRKGLGNQPQHF. In DNA, the CDR3 is TGTGCCAGCAGGAAGGGGCTCGGCAATCAGCCCCAGCATTTT.

As regards this clone: A junction boundary mismatches the germline segment, possibly from a read error. This chain's CDR3 is CASSQDPSAEQFF. CDR3 DNA: TGCGCCAGCAGCCAAGATCCCAGCGCAGAGCAGTTCTTC. The rearrangement joins TRBV5-4 to TRBJ2-1; unclear D gene. CDR1 SGHNT and CDR2 YYREEE come from the germline V gene (reference sequence). The CDR3 runs to 13 residues.